This T cell receptor (beta chain) emerged from a study of OX40 agonist ivuxolimab in advanced cancers. Background for the entire study: Ivuxolimab was an agonistic, fully human IgG2 monoclonal antibody directed against OX40 (CD134), a costimulatory receptor. Patients were allowed to have had prior anti-PD-1, anti-PD-L1 or anti-CTLA-4 therapy, and 40% of the dose-escalation patients had previously received checkpoint inhibitors. Three dose-escalation patients achieved partial responses, one with hepatocellular carcinoma and two with cutaneous melanoma. The paper reports the monotherapy dose-escalation portion (N of about 51 patients) of the phase I ivuxolimab trial. Intravenous ivuxolimab was administered to patients every 2 weeks at six dose levels: 0.01, 0.1, 0.3, 1.5, 3 and 10 mg/kg. Among the roughly 52 dose-escalation patients, some 20 had hepatocellular carcinoma, 15 or so melanoma, 9 renal cell carcinoma and 9 head and neck cancer. In the dose-escalation cohort, more than 75% of patients were male, and the mean age was about 55 years, with a range of about 20 to 79. The purpose of peripheral TCRbeta sequencing was to test whether ivuxolimab changed TCR sequence diversity and led to clonal T-cell expansion. Broader findings and caveats from the paper: Partial responders in the 0.1-3.0 mg/kg groups had among the lowest normalized peripheral clonal expansion, especially among CD8+ T cells. After ivuxolimab, CD8+ T cells had more expanded clones than CD4+ T cells on average. Low levels of normalized T-cell clonal expansion were also seen in some nonresponding patients. Antigen specificity was not determined for the clonally expanded peripheral T cells. Clonal expansion of both CD4+ and CD8+ blood T cells was observed from baseline to week 6 at doses 0.1 to 3.0 mg/kg.

At the junction V is shortened by 0 bases and J by 6 bases, with 15 bases in between. The cysteine opens and the phenylalanine closes a CDR3 of 15 amino acids. Only the CDR3 part of the read is kept: 45 bases, read in frame from the first base. Taken from the germline V gene (reference sequence), the CDR1 and CDR2 loops are LNHNV and YYDKDF. This clone is labeled medium-sized (0.01 to 0.1%). The specificity of this receptor is unknown. No base-level quality is on record; no much larger clone is a single base apart. For sequencing of the TCRbeta CDR3 region, genomic DNA was extracted from the sorted cells. The immunoSEQ Assay was used to sequence the TCRbeta CDR3 regions. TCRdb holds this immuneACCESS table with in-frame rearrangements only. Some clones are missing; in checked studies, unresolved V genes explain under half, and the rest has no known cause. Within this sample are 48,000 or so clones, with approximately 94% of them counted one time only. The ten largest clones represent 12% of the sample.

The trial excluded patients who had a history of autoimmune disease or were on systemic immunosuppression. Peripheral blood for TCR sequencing was collected from all dose cohorts at baseline, on cycle 4 day 1, and on cycle 7 day 1. The samples were taken from a phase I, first-in-human, multicenter, open-label dose-escalation trial of ivuxolimab. Adults with locally advanced or metastatic head and neck squamous cell, hepatocellular, melanoma or renal cell carcinoma were enrolled in the trial. Before TCR sequencing, CD4+ and CD8+ T cells were separately sorted from peripheral blood. The chain is assembled from TRBV15 and TRBJ2-7, with no confidently assigned D gene. The receptor was isolated from an adult with an advanced solid tumor such as melanoma, head and neck, liver or kidney cancer. The material was CD4+ or CD8+ T cells sorted from blood, obtained in a trial of the OX40 agonist ivuxolimab. The CDR3: CATSRDGLVTGEQYF. The DNA is TGTGCCACCAGCAGAGATGGCTTAGTTACGGGCGAGCAGTACTTC.